Below, 11 T cell receptor beta chains from the same sample are listed, as sequenced in a study of blood T cell repertoires in COVID-19 (dated by TCRdb to the early 2020s). Library preparation was by the immunoSEQ multiplex PCR assay. Entries here come from immuneACCESS through TCRdb and include only in-frame sequences with V and J called. Some clones fail to appear in such tables; in the studies checked, an unresolved V gene covers under half of the shortfall, and the cause of the remainder is unknown. The table for this sample lists about 220,000 clones; 80% to 90% of them were counted only once. Together, the top ten hold over 3% of the sample. The specimen sequenced was PBMCs or T cells enriched from blood (not recorded which). Receptors originate from a woman in her thirties or forties with acute COVID-19.

This clone was recorded only once. The chain carries TRBV13 and TRBJ1-1, with 12 bases fitting TRBD1. The CDR3 consists of 16 residues. Per germline, CDR1 PRHDT and CDR2 FYEKMQ (reference sequence). V shed 6 bases, J shed 8 bases, and the junction held 13 bases outside the gene matches. In DNA, the CDR3 is TGTGCCAGCAGTTACAAAGCCGGGACAGGGGGCAGGGAAGCTTTCTTT. It specifies CASSYKAGTGGREAFF.

This sequence joins TRBV9 and TRBJ1-2; TRBD1 aligns across 11 bases. The CDR3 runs to 15 residues. The germline V gene has CDR1 SGDLS and CDR2 YYNGEE. The V gene end was trimmed by 0 bases and the J gene end by 7 bases; junction bases not matched to a gene: 5. CDR3 in amino acids: CASSVAGTGGRGYTF. The CDR3 DNA reads as TGTGCCAGCAGCGTAGCCGGGACAGGGGGTCGTGGCTACACCTTC. Full variable domain (remainder filled in from reference TRBV9 and TRBJ1-2): DSGVTQTPKHLITATGQRVTLRCSPRSGDLSVYWYQQSLDQGLQFLIQYYNGEERAKGNILERFSAQQFPDLHSELNLSSLELGDSALYFCASSVAGTGGRGYTFGSGTRLTVV.

The chain couples TRBV19 to TRBJ2-2; possibly TRBD1 for D (6 bases). Germline V gives CDR1 LNHDA, CDR2 SQIVND (reference sequence). V gave up 5 bases and J gave up 7 bases, with 17 bases separating them. The CDR3 covers 15 residues. The CDR3 DNA is TGTGCCAGTAGTCTCCGGACAGATGGGAGCGGGGAGCTGTTTTTT. Translated: CASSLRTDGSGELFF.

The chain couples TRBV5-1 to TRBJ1-1; D is undetermined. Germline assignment: CDR1 SGHRS and CDR2 YFSETQ. The CDR3 runs to 13 residues. The ends were cut back, 1 base at V and 9 bases at J, with 13 bases in the middle. The CDR3 spells CASSLRVGPQAFF. Here the CDR3 DNA reads TGCGCCAGCAGCTTGAGAGTGGGCCCTCAAGCTTTCTTT.

The chain employs TRBV7-9 and TRBJ2-1; D perhaps matches TRBD2 (5 bases). V shed 0 bases and J shed 0 bases, with 6 bases lying between them. The CDR3 has 15 amino acids. Germline values: CDR1 SEHNR, CDR2 FQNEAQ (reference sequence). CDR3 sequence reads: CASSLAGSSYNEQFF. In DNA form, the CDR3 reads TGTGCCAGCAGCTTAGCGGGGAGCTCCTACAATGAGCAGTTCTTC.

J is TRBJ2-7 and V is TRBV23-1, with 7 positions matching TRBD1. TRBV23-1 is an ORF, and what it does is uncertain. The V and J ends lost 6 bases and 3 bases, in that order; junction bases with no gene match: 8. CDR3 length equals 14 residues. DNA for the CDR3: TGCGCCAGCAGCGTGACAGGGATCCACTACGAGCAGTACGTC. This sequence encodes CASSVTGIHYEQYV.

This chain uses TRBV2 with TRBJ1-1; tentatively, D is TRBD1 (6 bases). V was trimmed by 2 bases and J by 11 bases, leaving 18 bases between them. The CDR3 consists of 14 residues. The germline V gene encodes CDR1 SNHLY and CDR2 FYNNEI. As DNA, the CDR3 is TGTGCCAGCAGTGAAAAAGTAGTAACAGGGCGGGCTTTCTTT. Encoded protein: CASSEKVVTGRAFF.

The rearrangement uses TRBV9 and TRBJ1-1; the D is unclear. The V gene's germline CDR1 is SGDLS and CDR2 YYNGEE. Trimming shortened V by 3 bases and J by 4 bases, and 16 bases separated the two germline ends. The CDR3 covers 15 residues. The CDR3 reads CASSAPGKGITEAFF. CDR3 bases: TGTGCCAGCAGCGCCCCCGGGAAGGGTATCACTGAAGCTTTCTTT.

The chain combines TRBV3-1 (or the pseudogene TRBV3-2) with TRBJ1-1; no clear D gene. Per germline, CDR1 LGHDT and CDR2 YNNKEL (reference sequence). V was clipped by 1 base and J by 2 bases, with 8 bases between them. This CDR3 has 14 amino acids. The CDR3 is CASSQGLANTEAFF. The CDR3 nucleotides read TGTGCCAGCAGCCAAGGACTGGCCAACACTGAAGCTTTCTTT.

This clone appeared a single time. The chain recombines TRBV10-1 with TRBJ1-2, with D possibly matching TRBD1 (6 bases). V lost 5 bases and J lost 5, with 24 bases in between. The CDR3 extends over 17 amino acids. CDR1 is WNHNN and CDR2 is SYGVQD in the germline V gene (reference sequence). The CDR3 DNA is TGCGCCAGCAGTCGGACAGACCTACCCATTCGAGGGTATGGCTACACCTTC. It yields the protein CASSRTDLPIRGYGYTF.

V and J are TRBV7-2 and TRBJ1-3; 7 bases align to TRBD1. J lost 0 bases, V lost 5 bases, and 7 bases had no gene match. The CDR3 sequence is 16 residues long. The germline gives CDR1 SGHTA, CDR2 FQGNSA. The CDR3 is CASSRGQRSSGNTIYF. The CDR3 DNA follows: TGTGCCAGCAGCCGGGGACAGCGCAGCTCTGGAAACACCATATATTTT.